This TCR beta chain was profiled in a study of cytomegalovirus exposure and HLA in healthy donors. Whole-study context: Early on, a data release was issued that held roughly 84 million unique TCRs from HLA-typed donors.

The CDR3 runs 13 residues. V gave up 4 bases and J gave up 6 bases, with 11 bases separating them. Germline CDR1 reads SGHRS; CDR2 reads YFSETQ. Regarding this clone: Its matching antigen is unknown.

PCR used 60 Vbeta primers and 13 Jbeta primers. Profiling relied on immunoSEQ multiplex PCR, and the TCRdb table lists in-frame clones only, not all of them. The data show approximately 100,000 clones, approximately 81% seen once. Study results and caveats: In vitro data verified a few CMV-associated chains as specific for CMV antigens. TRBV6-2, TRBV6-3 and other indistinguishable V segments were excluded. In a later analysis, at a false discovery rate of 0.05, roughly 16,000 TCR beta sequences matched HLA alleles.

The receptor was isolated from a middle-aged man in good health and CMV-seropositive. The rearrangement uses TRBV5-1 and TRBJ2-1; D not resolved. What was sequenced was PBMCs. The CDR3 region has the DNA TGCGCCAGCAGCATAATTATGTTCAATGAGCAGTTCTTC. Its protein is CASSIIMFNEQFF.